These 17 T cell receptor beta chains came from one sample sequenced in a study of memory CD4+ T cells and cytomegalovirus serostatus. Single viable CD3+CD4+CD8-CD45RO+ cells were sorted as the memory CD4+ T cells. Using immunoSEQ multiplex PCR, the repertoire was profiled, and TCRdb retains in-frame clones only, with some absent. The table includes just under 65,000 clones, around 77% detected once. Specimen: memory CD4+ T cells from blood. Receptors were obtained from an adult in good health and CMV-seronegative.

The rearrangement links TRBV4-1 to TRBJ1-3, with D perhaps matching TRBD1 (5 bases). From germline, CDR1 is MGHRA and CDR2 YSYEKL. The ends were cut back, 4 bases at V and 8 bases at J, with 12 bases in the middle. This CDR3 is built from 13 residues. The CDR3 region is CASSLGTSDTIYF. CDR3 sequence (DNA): TGCGCCAGCAGCCTTGGGACCAGCGACACCATATATTTT.

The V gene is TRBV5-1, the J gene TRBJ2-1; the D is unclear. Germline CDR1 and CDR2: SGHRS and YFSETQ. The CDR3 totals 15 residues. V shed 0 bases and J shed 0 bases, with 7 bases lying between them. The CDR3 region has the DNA TGCGCCAGCAGCTTGGTGGGGTTCTCCTACAATGAGCAGTTCTTC. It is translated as CASSLVGFSYNEQFF. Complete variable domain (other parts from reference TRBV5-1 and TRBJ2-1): KAGVTQTPRYLIKTRGQQVTLSCSPISGHRSVSWYQQTPGQGLQFLFEYFSETQRNKGNFPGRFSGRQFSNSRSEMNVSTLELGDSALYLCASSLVGFSYNEQFFGPGTRLTVL.

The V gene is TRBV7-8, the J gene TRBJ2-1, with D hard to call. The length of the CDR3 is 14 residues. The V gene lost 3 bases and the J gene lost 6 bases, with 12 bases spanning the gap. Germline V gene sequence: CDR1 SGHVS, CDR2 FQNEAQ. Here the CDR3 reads CASSLWRGTNEQFF. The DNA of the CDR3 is TGTGCCAGCAGCTTGTGGAGAGGAACCAATGAGCAGTTCTTC.

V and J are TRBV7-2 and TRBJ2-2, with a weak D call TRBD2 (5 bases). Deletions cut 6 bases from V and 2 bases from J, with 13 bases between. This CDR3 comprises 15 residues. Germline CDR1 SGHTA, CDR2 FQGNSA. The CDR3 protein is CASRFGAANTGELFF. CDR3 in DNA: TGTGCCAGCAGGTTCGGAGCGGCTAACACCGGGGAGCTGTTTTTT.

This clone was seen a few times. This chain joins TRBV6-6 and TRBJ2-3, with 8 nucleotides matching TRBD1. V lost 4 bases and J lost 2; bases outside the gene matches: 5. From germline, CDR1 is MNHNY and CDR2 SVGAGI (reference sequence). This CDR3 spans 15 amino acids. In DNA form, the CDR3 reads TGTGCCAGCAGTTTACAGGGGGTATTCACAGATACGCAGTATTTT. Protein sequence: CASSLQGVFTDTQYF.

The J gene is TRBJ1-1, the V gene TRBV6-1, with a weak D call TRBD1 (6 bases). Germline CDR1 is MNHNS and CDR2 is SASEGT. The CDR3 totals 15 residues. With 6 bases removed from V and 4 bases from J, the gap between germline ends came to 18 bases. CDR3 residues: CASRPPRGARTEAFF. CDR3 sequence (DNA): TGTGCCAGCAGGCCCCCACGGGGGGCGCGCACTGAAGCTTTCTTT.

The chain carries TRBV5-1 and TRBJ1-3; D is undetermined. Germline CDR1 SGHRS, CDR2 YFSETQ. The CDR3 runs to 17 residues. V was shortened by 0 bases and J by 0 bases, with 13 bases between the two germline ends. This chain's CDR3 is CASSLAATASSGNTIYF. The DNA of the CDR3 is TGCGCCAGCAGCTTGGCGGCGACGGCGAGCTCTGGAAACACCATATATTTT.

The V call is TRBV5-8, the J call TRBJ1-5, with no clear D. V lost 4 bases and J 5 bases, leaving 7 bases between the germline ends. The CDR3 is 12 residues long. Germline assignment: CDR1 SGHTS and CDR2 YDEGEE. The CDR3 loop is CASSPMDQPQHF. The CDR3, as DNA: TGTGCCAGCAGCCCCATGGATCAGCCCCAGCATTTT. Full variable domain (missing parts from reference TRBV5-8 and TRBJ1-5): EAGVTQSPTHLIKTRGQQATLRCSPISGHTSVYWYQQALGLGLQFLLWYDEGEERNRGNFPPRFSGRQFPNYSSELNVNALELEDSALYLCASSPMDQPQHFGDGTRLSIL.

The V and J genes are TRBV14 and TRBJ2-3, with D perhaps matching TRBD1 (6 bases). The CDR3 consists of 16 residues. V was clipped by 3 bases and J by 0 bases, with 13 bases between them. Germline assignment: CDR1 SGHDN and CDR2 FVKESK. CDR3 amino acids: CASSQKQGFSTDTQYF. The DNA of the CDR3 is TGTGCCAGCAGCCAGAAACAGGGATTTAGCACAGATACGCAGTATTTT.

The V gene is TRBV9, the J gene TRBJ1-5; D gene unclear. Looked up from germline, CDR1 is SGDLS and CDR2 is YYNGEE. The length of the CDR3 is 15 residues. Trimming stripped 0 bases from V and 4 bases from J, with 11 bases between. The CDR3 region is CASSVGPFPNQPQHF. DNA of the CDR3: TGTGCCAGCAGCGTAGGACCGTTCCCAAATCAGCCCCAGCATTTT.

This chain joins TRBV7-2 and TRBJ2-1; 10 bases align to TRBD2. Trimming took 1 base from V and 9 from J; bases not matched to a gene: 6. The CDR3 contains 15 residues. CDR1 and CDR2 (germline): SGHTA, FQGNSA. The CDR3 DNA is TGTGCCAGCAGCTTAGTAGCGGGGGGTGGGGCTGAGCAGTTCTTC. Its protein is CASSLVAGGGAEQFF.

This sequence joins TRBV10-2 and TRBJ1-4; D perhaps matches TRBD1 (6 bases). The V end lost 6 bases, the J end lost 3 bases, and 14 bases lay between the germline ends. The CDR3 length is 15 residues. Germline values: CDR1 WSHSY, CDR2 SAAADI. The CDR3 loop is CASRDIQGSNEKLFF. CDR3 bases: TGCGCCAGCAGAGATATACAGGGATCTAATGAAAAACTGTTTTTT.

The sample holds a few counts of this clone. For the CDR3, the DNA is TGTGCCAGCTCCGCCGTCTGGACAGGGGACACTGAAGCTTTCTTT. It is translated as CASSAVWTGDTEAFF. V gene TRBV6-5 combines with J gene TRBJ1-1; 9 bases are shared with TRBD1. Germline V gives CDR1 MNHEY, CDR2 SVGAGI. Losses at the gene ends were 8 bases for V and 3 bases for J; bases not matched to a gene: 10. The CDR3 sequence is 15 residues long.

The CDR3 loop reads CASSRLSGGATNTEAFF. DNA of the CDR3: TGTGCCAGCAGCCGACTCTCAGGGGGCGCCACGAACACTGAAGCTTTCTTT. The gene calls are TRBV7-2 and TRBJ1-1, with 8 bases fitting TRBD1. The CDR3 spans 17 residues. Germline V lookup: CDR1 SGHTA, CDR2 FQGNSA. J lost 1 base, V lost 5 bases, and 12 bases had no gene match. Drawing the rest from reference TRBV7-2 and TRBJ1-1, the complete variable domain is GAGVSQSPSNKVTEKGKDVELRCDPISGHTALYWYRQSLGQGLEFLIYFQGNSAPDKSGLPSDRFSAERTGGSVSTLTIQRTQQEDSAVYLCASSRLSGGATNTEAFFGQGTRLTVV.

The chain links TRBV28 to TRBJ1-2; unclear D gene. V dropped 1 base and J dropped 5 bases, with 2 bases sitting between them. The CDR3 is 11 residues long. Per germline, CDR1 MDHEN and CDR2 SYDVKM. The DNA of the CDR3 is TGTGCCAGCAGTTTATTGTATGGCTACACCTTC. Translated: CASSLLYGYTF.

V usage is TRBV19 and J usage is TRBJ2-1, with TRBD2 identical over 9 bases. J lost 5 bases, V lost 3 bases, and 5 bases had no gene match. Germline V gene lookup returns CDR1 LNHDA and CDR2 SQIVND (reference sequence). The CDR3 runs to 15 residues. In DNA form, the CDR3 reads TGTGCCAGTAGTATGGTGGGACTAGCAAACAATGAGCAGTTCTTC. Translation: CASSMVGLANNEQFF.

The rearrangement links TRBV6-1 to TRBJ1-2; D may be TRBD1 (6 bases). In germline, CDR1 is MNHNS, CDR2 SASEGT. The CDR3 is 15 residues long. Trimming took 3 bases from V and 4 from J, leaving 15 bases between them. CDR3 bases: TGTGCCAGCAGTGAGCGACAGGAAACTCGCTATGGCTACACCTTC. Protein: CASSERQETRYGYTF.